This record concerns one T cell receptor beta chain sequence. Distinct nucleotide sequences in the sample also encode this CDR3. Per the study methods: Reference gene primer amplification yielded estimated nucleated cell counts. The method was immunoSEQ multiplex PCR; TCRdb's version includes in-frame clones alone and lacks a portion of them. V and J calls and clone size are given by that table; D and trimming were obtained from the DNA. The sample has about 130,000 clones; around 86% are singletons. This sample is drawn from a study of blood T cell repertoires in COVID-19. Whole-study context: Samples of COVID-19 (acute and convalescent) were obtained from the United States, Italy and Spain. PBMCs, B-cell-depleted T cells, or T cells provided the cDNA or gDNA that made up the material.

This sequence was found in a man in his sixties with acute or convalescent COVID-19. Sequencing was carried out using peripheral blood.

The CDR3 nucleotides are TGTGCCAGTAGTATTCGAGGGGGCTACAGTAATCAGCCCCAGCATTTT. It is translated as CASSIRGGYSNQPQHF. The chain joins TRBV19 to TRBJ1-5; TRBD1 matches 7 bases. The junction had 9 bases not matched to a gene; V was cut back by 3 bases and J by 4 bases. There are 16 residues in the CDR3. CDR1 is LNHDA, CDR2 SQIVND, per germline (reference sequence). Full variable domain (rest looked up from reference TRBV19 and TRBJ1-5): DGGITQSPKYLFRKEGQNVTLSCEQNLNHDAMYWYRQDPGQGLRLIYYSQIVNDFQKGDIAEGYSVSREKKESFPLTVTSAQKNPTAFYLCASSIRGGYSNQPQHFGDGTRLSIL.